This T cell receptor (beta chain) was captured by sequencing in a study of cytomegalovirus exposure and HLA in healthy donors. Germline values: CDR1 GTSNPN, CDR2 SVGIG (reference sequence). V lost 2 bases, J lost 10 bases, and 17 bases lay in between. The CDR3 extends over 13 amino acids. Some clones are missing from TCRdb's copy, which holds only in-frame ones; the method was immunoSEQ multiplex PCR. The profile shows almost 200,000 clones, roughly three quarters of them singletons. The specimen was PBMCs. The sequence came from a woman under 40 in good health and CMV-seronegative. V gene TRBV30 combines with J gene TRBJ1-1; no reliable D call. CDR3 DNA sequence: TGTGCCTGGAGTATCCTAAACCAGGCCGGAGCTTTCTTT. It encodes CAWSILNQAGAFF.